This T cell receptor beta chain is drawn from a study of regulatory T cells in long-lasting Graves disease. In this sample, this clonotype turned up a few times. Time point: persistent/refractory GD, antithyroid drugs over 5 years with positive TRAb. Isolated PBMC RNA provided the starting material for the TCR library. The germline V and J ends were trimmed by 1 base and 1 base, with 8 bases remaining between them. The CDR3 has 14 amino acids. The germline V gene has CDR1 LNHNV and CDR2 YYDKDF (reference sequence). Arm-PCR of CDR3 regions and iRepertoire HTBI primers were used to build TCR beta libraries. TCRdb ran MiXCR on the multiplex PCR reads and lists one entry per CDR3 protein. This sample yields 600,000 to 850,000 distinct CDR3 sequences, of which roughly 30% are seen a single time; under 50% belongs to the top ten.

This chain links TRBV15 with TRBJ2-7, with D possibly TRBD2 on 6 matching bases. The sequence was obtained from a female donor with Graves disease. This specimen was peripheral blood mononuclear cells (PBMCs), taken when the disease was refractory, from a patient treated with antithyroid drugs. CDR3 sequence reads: CATSRAGLSYEQYF. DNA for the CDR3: TGTGCCACCAGCAGAGCCGGACTATCCTACGAGCAGTACTTC.